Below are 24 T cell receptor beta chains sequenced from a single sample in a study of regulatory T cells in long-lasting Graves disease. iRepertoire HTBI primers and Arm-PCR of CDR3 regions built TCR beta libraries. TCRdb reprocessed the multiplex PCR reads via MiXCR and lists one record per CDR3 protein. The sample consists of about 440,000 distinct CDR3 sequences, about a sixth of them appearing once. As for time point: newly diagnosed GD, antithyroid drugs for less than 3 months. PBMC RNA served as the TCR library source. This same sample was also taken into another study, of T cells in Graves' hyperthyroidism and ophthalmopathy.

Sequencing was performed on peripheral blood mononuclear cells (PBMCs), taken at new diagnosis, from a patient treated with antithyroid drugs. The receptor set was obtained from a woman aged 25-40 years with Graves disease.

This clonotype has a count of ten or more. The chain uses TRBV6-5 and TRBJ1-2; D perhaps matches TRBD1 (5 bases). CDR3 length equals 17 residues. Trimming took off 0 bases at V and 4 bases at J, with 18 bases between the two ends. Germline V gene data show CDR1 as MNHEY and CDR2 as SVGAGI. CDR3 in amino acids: CASSYSTVTLSVYGYTF. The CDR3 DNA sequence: TGTGCCAGCAGTTACTCGACAGTGACTCTGTCCGTCTATGGCTACACCTTC.

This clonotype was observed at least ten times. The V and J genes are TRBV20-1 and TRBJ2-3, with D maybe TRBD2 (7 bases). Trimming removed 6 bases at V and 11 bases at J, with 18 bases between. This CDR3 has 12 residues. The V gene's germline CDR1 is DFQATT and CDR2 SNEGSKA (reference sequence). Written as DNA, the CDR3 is TGCAGTGCCCCAGTGGGGGGGCTTGAGCAGTATTTT. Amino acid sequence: CSAPVGGLEQYF.

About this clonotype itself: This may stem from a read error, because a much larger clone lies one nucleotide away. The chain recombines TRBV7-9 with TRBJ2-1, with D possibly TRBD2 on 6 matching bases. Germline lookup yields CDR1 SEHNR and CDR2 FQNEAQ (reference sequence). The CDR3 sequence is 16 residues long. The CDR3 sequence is CASNPSAGPAYNDQFF. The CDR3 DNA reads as TGTGCCAGCAACCCGAGTGCGGGACCCGCCTACAATGATCAGTTCTTC.

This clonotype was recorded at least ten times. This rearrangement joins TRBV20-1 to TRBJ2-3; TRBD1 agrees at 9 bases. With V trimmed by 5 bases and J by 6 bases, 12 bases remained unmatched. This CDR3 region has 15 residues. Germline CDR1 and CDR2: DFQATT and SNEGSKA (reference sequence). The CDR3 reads CSAPPSGTGMDTQYF. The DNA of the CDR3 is TGCAGTGCTCCGCCTTCCGGGACAGGGATGGATACGCAGTATTTT.

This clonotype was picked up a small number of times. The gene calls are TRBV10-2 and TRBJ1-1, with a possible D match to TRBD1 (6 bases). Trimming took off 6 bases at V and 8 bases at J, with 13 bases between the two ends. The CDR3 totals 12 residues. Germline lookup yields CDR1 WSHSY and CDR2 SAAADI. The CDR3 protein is CASSRAQGEAFF. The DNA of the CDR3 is TGCGCCAGCAGCAGGGCACAGGGAGAAGCTTTCTTT.

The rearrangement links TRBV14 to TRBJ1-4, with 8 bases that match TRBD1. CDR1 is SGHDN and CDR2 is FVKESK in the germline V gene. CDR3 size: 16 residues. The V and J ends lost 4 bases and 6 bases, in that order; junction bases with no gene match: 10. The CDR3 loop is CASSRGDRSGYEKLFF. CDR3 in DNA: TGTGCCAGCAGCCGAGGGGACAGGAGCGGTTATGAAAAACTGTTTTTT.

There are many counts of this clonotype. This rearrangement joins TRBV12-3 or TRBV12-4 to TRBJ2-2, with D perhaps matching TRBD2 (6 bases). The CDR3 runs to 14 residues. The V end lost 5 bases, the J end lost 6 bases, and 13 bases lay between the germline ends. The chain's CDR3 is CASSGRLVPGELFF. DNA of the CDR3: TGTGCCAGCAGTGGCCGACTAGTCCCCGGGGAGCTGTTTTTT.

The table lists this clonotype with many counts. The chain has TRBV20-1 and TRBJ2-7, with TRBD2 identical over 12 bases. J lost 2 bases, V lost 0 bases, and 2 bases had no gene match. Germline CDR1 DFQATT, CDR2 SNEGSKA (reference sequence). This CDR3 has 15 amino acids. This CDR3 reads CSARDGLAGTYEQYF. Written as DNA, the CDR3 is TGCAGTGCTAGAGATGGACTAGCGGGAACCTACGAGCAGTACTTC.

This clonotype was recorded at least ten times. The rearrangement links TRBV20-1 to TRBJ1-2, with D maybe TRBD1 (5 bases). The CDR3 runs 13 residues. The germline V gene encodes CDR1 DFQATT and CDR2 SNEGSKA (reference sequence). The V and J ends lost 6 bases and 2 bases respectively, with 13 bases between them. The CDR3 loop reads CSARMGGNYGYTF. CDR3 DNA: TGCAGTGCAAGGATGGGGGGGAACTATGGCTACACCTTC.

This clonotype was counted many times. CDR3 in amino acids: CASSTRTVDPSYGYTF. The CDR3 DNA is TGTGCCAGCAGTACCAGGACAGTTGACCCCTCCTATGGCTACACCTTC. The chain links TRBV27 to TRBJ1-2, with D perhaps TRBD1 (6 bases). Germline-derived CDR1 and CDR2 are MNHEY and SMNVEV (reference sequence). The CDR3 has 16 amino acids. Between the trimmed V and J ends, which lost 5 bases and 4 bases, there was a span of 20 bases.

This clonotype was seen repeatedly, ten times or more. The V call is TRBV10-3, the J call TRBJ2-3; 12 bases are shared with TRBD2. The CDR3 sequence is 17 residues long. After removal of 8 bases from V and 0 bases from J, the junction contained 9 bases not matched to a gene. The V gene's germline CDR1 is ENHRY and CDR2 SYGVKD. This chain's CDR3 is CAISTRTSGTSTDTQYF. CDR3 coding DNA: TGTGCCATCTCCACTCGGACTAGCGGGACGAGCACAGATACGCAGTATTTT.

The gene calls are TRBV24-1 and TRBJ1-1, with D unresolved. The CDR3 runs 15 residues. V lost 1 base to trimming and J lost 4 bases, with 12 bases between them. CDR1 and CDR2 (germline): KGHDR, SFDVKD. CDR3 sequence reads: CATSDFNQLGTEAFF. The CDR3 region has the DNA TGTGCCACCAGTGATTTCAACCAATTGGGCACTGAAGCTTTCTTT.

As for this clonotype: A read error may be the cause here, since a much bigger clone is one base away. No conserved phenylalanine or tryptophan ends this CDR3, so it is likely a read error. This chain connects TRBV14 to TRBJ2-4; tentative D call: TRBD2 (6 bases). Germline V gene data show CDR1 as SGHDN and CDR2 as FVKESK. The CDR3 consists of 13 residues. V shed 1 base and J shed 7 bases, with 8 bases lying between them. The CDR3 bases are TGTGCCAGCAGCCAAGGAGGAGGGAACATTCAGTACCTC. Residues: CASSQGGGNIQYL.

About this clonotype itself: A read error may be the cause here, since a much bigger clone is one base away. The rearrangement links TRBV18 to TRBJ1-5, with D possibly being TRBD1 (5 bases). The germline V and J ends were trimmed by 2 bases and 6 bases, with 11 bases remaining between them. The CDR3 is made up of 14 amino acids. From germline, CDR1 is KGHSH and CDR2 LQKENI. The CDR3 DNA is TGTGCCAGCTCACCAGGGTCAGGGATTCAGCCCCAGCATTTT. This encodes CASSPGSGIQPQHF. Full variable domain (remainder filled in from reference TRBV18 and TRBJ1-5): NAGVMQNPRHLVRRRGQEARLRCSPMKGHSHVYWYRQLPEEGLKFMVYLQKENIIDESGMPKERFSAEFPKEGPSILRIQQVVRGDSAAYFCASSPGSGIQPQHFGDGTRLSIL.

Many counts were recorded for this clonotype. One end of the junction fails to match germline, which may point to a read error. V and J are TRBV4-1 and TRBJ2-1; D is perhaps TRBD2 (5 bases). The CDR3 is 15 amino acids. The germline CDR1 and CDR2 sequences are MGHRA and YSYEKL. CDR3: CASSQELGVGNEQFF. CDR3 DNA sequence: TGTGCCAGCAGCCAAGAACTCGGGGTAGGCAATGAGCAGTTCTTC.

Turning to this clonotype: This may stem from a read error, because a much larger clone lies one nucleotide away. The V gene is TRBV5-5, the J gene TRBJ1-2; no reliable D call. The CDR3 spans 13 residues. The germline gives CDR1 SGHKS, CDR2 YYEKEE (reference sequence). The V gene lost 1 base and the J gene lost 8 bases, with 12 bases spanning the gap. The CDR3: CASSLNVRRGYTF. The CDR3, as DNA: TGTGCCAGCAGCTTGAACGTCAGGCGGGGCTACACCTTC.

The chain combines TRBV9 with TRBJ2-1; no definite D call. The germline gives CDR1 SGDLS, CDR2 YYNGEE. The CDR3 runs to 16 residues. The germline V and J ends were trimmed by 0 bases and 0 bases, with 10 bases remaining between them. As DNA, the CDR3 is TGTGCCAGCAGCGTAGCCCCTGGCAGCTCCTACAATGAGCAGTTCTTC. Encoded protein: CASSVAPGSSYNEQFF.

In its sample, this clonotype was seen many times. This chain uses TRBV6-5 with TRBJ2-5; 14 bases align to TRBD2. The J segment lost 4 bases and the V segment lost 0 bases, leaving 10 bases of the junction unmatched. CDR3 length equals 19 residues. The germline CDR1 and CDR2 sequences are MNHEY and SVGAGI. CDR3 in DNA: TGTGCCAGCAGTTACTCACCGGGACTAGCGGGAGAGAGGGGAGAGACCCAGTACTTC. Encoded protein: CASSYSPGLAGERGETQYF.

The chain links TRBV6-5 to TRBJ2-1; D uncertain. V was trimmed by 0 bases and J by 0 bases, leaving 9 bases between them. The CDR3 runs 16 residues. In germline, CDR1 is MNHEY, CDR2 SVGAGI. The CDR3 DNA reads TGTGCCAGCAGTTACTCGTTCGCAGGCTCCTACAATGAGCAGTTCTTC. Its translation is CASSYSFAGSYNEQFF.

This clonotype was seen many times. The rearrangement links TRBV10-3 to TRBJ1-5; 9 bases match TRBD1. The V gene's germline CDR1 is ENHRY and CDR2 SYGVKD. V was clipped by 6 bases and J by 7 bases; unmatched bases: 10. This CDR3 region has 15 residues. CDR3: CAIRPGQGIEQPQHF. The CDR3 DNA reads TGTGCCATCAGGCCGGGACAGGGTATAGAGCAGCCCCAGCATTTT.

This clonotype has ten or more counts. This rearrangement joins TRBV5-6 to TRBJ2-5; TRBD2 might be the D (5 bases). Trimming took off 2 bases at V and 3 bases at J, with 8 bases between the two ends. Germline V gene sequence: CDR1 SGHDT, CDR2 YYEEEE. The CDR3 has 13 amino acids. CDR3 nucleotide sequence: TGTGCCAGCAGCTTTCTCGGGAAAGAGACCCAGTACTTC. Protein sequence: CASSFLGKETQYF.

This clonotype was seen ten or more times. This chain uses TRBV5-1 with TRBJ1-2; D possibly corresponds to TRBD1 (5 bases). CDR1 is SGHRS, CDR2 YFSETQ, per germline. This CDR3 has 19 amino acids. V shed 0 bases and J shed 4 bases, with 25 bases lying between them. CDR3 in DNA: TGCGCCAGCAGCTTGGCAGAAGGGGCAAAGAGGGGATTAATCTATGGCTACACCTTC. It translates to CASSLAEGAKRGLIYGYTF.

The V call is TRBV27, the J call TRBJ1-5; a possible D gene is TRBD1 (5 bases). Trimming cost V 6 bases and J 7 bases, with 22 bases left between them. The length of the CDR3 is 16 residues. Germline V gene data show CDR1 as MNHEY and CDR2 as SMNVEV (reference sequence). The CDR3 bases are TGTGCCAGCAGCCCGCGGGGGGAGGGAGGTGGACAGCCCCAGCATTTT. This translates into CASSPRGEGGGQPQHF.

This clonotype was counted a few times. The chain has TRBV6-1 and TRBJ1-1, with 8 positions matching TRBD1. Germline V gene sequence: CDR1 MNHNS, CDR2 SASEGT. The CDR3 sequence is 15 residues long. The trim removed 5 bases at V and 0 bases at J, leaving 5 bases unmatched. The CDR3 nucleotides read TGTGCCAGCAGTCCGGGACAGGCCCTGAACACTGAAGCTTTCTTT. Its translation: CASSPGQALNTEAFF.